Below, one TCR beta chain is given with its context. J lost 7 bases, V lost 4 bases, and 11 bases had no gene match. There are 14 residues in the CDR3. The germline CDR1 and CDR2 sequences are SGHRS and YFSETQ. Investigators prepared the TCR beta libraries by applying iRepertoire HTBI primers and Arm-PCR of CDR3 regions. From the multiplex PCR reads, TCRdb called clonotypes with MiXCR, one entry per CDR3 protein. This sample has 450,000 to 600,000 distinct CDR3 sequences, with 15% to 20% found just once. The data derive from a study of regulatory T cells in long-lasting Graves disease. Time point denoted: newly diagnosed GD, antithyroid drugs for less than 3 months. Following extraction of RNA from PBMCs, that RNA was used to make the TCR library. The data were also submitted as part of a second study, on T cells in Graves' hyperthyroidism and ophthalmopathy.

The receptor was derived from a man between 40 and 49 years old with Graves disease. The sequenced sample was peripheral blood mononuclear cells (PBMCs), obtained at new diagnosis, from a patient treated with antithyroid drugs. The chain combines TRBV5-1 with TRBJ2-7, with 7 bases that match TRBD2. Here the CDR3 DNA reads TGCGCCAGCAGCCCCGGGGGAGGGCCGAGGGAGCAGTACTTC. It is translated as CASSPGGGPREQYF.